The source of this T cell receptor beta chain is a study of cytomegalovirus exposure and HLA in healthy donors. Findings and limits, study-wide: Presence/absence analyses assumed roughly uniform sequencing depth across donors. In a later analysis, specific HLA alleles were associated with around 17,000 TCR beta sequences at a 0.05 false discovery rate.

The CDR3 runs 13 residues. The J segment lost 2 bases and the V segment lost 8 bases, leaving 6 bases of the junction unmatched. From germline, CDR1 is MNHEY and CDR2 SMNVEV (reference sequence). On this clone: Its antigen is currently unknown. The sample carries other DNA sequences with the same CDR3.

Those who donated were healthy bone marrow donors. PCR involved 60 Vbeta and 13 Jbeta primers. Some clones are missing from TCRdb's copy, which holds only in-frame ones; the method was immunoSEQ multiplex PCR. The sample lists over 150,000 clones; 80% to 85% were seen once. The chain couples TRBV27 to TRBJ2-7, with 7 bases aligning to TRBD1. This clonotype was sampled from a woman aged 25 to 39 in good health and CMV-seronegative. Sample: PBMCs. CDR3 sequence (DNA): TGTGCCAGCTCAAGGACAGGCACCTACGAGCAGTACTTC. Protein product: CASSRTGTYEQYF.